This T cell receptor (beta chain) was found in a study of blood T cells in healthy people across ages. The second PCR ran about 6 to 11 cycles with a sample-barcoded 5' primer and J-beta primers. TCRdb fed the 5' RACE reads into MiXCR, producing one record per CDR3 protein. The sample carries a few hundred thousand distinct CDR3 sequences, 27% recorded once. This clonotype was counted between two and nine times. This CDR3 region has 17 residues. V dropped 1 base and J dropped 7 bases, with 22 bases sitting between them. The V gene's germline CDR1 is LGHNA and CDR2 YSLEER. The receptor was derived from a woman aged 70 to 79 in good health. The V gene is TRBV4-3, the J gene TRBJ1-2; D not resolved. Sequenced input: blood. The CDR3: CASSQAGPTEGYTGYTF. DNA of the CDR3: TGCGCCAGCAGCCAAGCTGGTCCGACGGAGGGCTATACTGGCTACACCTTC.